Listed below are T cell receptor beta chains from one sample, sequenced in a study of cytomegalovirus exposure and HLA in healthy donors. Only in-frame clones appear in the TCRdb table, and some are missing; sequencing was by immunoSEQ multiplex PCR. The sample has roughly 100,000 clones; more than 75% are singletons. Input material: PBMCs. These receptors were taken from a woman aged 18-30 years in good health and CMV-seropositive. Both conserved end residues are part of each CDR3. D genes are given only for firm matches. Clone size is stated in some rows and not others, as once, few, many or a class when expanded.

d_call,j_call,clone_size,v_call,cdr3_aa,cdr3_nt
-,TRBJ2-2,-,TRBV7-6,CASSMGLPIPFEGELFF,TGTGCCAGCAGCATGGGACTCCCAATCCCCTTCGAGGGGGAGCTGTTTTTT
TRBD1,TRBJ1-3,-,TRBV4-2,CASSQVGQGVSGNTIYF,TGTGCCAGCAGCCAAGTGGGACAGGGGGTTTCTGGAAACACCATATATTTT
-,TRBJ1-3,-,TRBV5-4,CASSLVGREGPGNTIYF,TGTGCCAGCAGCTTGGTGGGCCGGGAGGGGCCAGGAAACACCATATATTTT
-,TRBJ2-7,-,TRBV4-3,CASSRGQLLGEQYF,TGCGCCAGCAGCCGAGGACAGCTCCTCGGGGAGCAGTACTTC
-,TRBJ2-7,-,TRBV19,CASSSRGAYEQYF,TGTGCCAGTAGTAGCAGGGGCGCCTACGAGCAGTACTTC
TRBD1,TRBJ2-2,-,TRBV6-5,CASRQQGATIGELFF,TGTGCCAGCAGACAACAGGGGGCAACAATCGGGGAGCTGTTTTTT
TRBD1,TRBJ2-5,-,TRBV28,CASSLPSDRPQETQYF,TGTGCCAGCAGTTTACCCTCGGACAGGCCCCAAGAGACCCAGTACTTC
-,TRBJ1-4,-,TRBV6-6,CASTTSPWTEGEKLFF,TGTGCCAGCACAACTTCCCCGTGGACAGAGGGTGAAAAACTGTTTTTT
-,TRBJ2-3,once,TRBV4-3,CASSPLLSGSTDTQYF,TGCGCCAGCAGCCCCCTTTTGAGCGGGAGCACAGATACGCAGTATTTT
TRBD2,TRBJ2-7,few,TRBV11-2,CASRRTSETYEQYF,TGTGCCAGCAGGAGGACTAGCGAAACCTACGAGCAGTACTTC
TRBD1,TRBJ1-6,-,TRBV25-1,CASRGQGRSPLHF,TGTGCCAGCAGAGGACAGGGGCGGTCACCCCTCCACTTT
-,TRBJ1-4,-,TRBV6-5,CASRYSGGLGKLFF,TGTGCCAGCAGGTACTCGGGGGGGCTCGGAAAACTGTTTTTT
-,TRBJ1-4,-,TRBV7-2,CASSLAGSILEKLFF,TGTGCCAGCAGCCTAGCCGGGAGTATTTTGGAAAAACTGTTTTTT
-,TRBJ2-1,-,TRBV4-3,CASSQDIGRENEQFF,TGCGCCAGCAGCCAAGATATAGGACGGGAGAATGAGCAGTTCTTC
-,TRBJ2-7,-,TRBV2,CASSDSDGGKQYF,TGTGCCAGCAGTGACTCGGACGGGGGTAAGCAGTACTTC
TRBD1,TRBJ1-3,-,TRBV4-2,CASSQDDRGYTIYF,TGTGCCAGCAGCCAAGATGACAGGGGTTACACCATATATTTT
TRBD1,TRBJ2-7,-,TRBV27,CASSLGQGAYEQYF,TGTGCCAGCAGTTTAGGTCAGGGGGCCTACGAGCAGTACTTC
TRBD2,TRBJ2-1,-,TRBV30,CAWRRMVIAGESEQFF,TGTGCCTGGAGGCGTATGGTGATAGCGGGAGAAAGTGAGCAGTTCTTC
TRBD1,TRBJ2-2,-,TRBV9,CASSPGQGSSGELFF,TGTGCCAGCAGCCCGGGACAGGGAAGCTCCGGGGAGCTGTTTTTT
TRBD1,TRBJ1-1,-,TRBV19,CASSRDRIDEAFF,TGTGCCAGCAGCCGGGACAGGATAGATGAAGCTTTCTTT
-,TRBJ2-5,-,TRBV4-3,CASSQDGQQETQYF,TGCGCCAGCAGCCAAGATGGTCAGCAAGAGACCCAGTACTTC
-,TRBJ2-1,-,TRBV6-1,CASQAAFSYNEQFF,TGTGCCAGTCAAGCGGCCTTCTCCTACAATGAGCAGTTCTTC
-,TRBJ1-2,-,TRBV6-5,CASSWNSRRGYTF,TGTGCCAGCAGTTGGAATTCACGGAGAGGCTACACCTTC
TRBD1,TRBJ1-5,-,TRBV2,CASSGPGGSRNQPQHF,TGTGCCAGCAGTGGCCCAGGGGGGTCACGCAATCAGCCCCAGCATTTT
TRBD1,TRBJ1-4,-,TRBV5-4,CASSLTGGGANEKLFF,TGTGCCAGCAGCTTGACAGGGGGGGGAGCTAATGAAAAACTGTTTTTT
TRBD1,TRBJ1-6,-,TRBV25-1,CASSPDRDNSPLHF,TGTGCCAGCAGTCCTGACAGGGATAATTCACCCCTCCACTTT
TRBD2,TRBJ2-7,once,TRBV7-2,CASSSSGMGLYEQYF,TGTGCCAGCAGCAGTAGCGGGATGGGCCTTTACGAGCAGTACTTC
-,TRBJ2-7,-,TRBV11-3,CASSHFARGEQYF,TGTGCCAGCAGCCATTTCGCCAGGGGCGAGCAGTACTTC
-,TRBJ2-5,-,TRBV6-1,CASSELLGAGKFRETQYF,TGTGCCAGCAGTGAACTCCTAGGGGCAGGGAAGTTCCGAGAGACCCAGTACTTC
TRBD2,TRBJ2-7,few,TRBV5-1,CASSLASGASEQYF,TGCGCCAGCAGCTTGGCTAGCGGGGCGTCCGAGCAGTACTTC
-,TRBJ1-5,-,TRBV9,CASSVAQVGRQPQHF,TGTGCCAGCAGCGTAGCTCAGGTCGGGAGACAGCCCCAGCATTTT
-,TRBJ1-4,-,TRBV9,CASSVLGASEKLFF,TGTGCCAGTAGTGTTTTGGGGGCTAGTGAAAAACTGTTTTTT
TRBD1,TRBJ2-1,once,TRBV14,CASSKDRYNEQFF,TGTGCCAGCAGCAAGGACAGGTACAATGAGCAGTTCTTC
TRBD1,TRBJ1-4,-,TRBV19,CASRGQAATNEKLFF,TGTGCCAGTAGAGGACAGGCTGCAACTAATGAAAAACTGTTTTTT
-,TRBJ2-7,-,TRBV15,CATSRDPTTGPYEQYF,TGTGCCACCAGCAGAGACCCCACGACAGGTCCCTACGAGCAGTACTTC
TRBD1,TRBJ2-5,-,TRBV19,CASSPVLGTGSQETQYF,TGTGCCAGTAGTCCCGTTTTGGGGACAGGGTCTCAAGAGACCCAGTACTTC
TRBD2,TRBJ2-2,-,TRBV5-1,CASSLRPTSGAIRELFF,TGCGCCAGCAGCTTGAGGCCGACTAGCGGGGCGATTAGGGAGCTGTTTTTT
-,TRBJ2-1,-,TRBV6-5,CATRSGPYNEQFF,TGTGCCACTCGCTCGGGTCCCTACAATGAGCAGTTCTTC
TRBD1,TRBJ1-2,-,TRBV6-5,CASSLTGGMYGYTF,TGTGCCAGCAGTCTGACAGGGGGGATGTATGGCTACACCTTC
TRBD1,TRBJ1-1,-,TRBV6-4,CASSESGTGGTEAFF,TGTGCCAGCAGTGAATCGGGTACAGGGGGCACTGAAGCTTTCTTT
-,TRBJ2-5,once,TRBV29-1,CSVWDKGHGPGETQYF,TGCAGCGTTTGGGACAAGGGCCACGGTCCCGGGGAGACCCAGTACTTC
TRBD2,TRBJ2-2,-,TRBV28,CASTLAGGEAGELFF,TGTGCCAGCACCTTAGCGGGAGGTGAGGCCGGGGAGCTGTTTTTT
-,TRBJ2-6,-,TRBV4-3,CASSQVAGMTTGANVLTF,TGCGCCAGCAGCCAAGTGGCAGGTATGACGACTGGGGCCAACGTCCTGACTTTC
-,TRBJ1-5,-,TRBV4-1,CASSHVQSNQPQHF,TGCGCCAGCAGCCATGTACAGAGCAATCAGCCCCAGCATTTT
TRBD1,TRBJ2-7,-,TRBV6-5,CASTGEEGQVYEQYF,TGTGCCAGCACGGGAGAAGAGGGACAGGTCTACGAGCAGTACTTC
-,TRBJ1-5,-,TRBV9,CASSVTDSNQPQHF,TGTGCCAGCAGCGTGACAGACAGTAATCAGCCCCAGCATTTT
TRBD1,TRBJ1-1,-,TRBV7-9,CASSFTGGTEAFF,TGTGCCAGCAGCTTTACAGGGGGCACTGAAGCTTTCTTT
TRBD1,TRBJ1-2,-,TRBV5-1,CASSLGGTDYGYTF,TGCGCCAGCAGCTTGGGTGGGACAGACTATGGCTACACCTTC
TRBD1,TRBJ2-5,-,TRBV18,CASSPPGTGGRETQYF,TGTGCCAGCTCACCACCGGGGACAGGGGGCAGGGAGACCCAGTACTTC
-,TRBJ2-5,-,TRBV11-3,CASSLGGGQEETQYF,TGTGCCAGCAGCTTAGGGGGGGGACAGGAAGAGACCCAGTACTTC
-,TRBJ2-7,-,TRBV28,CASSPVGGVTYEQYF,TGTGCCAGCAGCCCAGTAGGGGGAGTCACGTACGAGCAGTACTTC
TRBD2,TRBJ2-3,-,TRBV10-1,CASRDYHWRGDSTDTQYF,TGCGCCAGCAGGGACTATCATTGGCGGGGGGATAGCACAGATACGCAGTATTTT
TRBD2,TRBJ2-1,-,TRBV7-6,CASSKTLGLAGVGNEQFF,TGTGCCAGCAGCAAAACTTTGGGACTAGCGGGAGTCGGAAATGAGCAGTTCTTC
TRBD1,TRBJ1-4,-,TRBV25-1,CASSEPGQGGEKLFF,TGTGCCAGCAGTGAGCCGGGACAGGGGGGTGAAAAACTGTTTTTT